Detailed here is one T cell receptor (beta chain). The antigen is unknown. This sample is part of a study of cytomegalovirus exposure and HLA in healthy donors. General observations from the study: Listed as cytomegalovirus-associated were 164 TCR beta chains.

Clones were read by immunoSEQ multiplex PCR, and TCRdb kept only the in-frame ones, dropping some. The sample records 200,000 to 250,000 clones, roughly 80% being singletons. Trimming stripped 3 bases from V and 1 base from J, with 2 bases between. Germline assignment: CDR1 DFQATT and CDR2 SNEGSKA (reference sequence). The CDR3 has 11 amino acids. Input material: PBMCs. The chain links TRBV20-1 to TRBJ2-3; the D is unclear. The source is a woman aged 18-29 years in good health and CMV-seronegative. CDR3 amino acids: CSASGTDTQYF. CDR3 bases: TGCAGTGCTAGCGGCACAGATACGCAGTATTTT.